One T cell receptor (beta chain) is described in this entry. This sample was included in a study of blood T cell repertoires in COVID-19. Across the whole study: There were acute and convalescent COVID-19 samples, and they came from the United States, Italy and Spain.

Generated by immunoSEQ multiplex PCR, the TCRdb table keeps only in-frame clones and is missing some. The table lists approximately 120,000 clones, around 90% of them singletons. With 5 bases clipped from V and 6 bases from J, the junction kept 11 bases outside the gene matches. Germline V CDR1 and CDR2: SNHLY, FYNNEI. The CDR3 covers 15 residues. This chain connects TRBV2 to TRBJ2-3, with 7 nucleotides matching TRBD1. The sample was peripheral blood. The origin of this receptor is a man aged 50-59 years with COVID-19, enrolled during active disease. The CDR3 sequence: CASSPRQGPMDTQYF. CDR3 bases: TGTGCCAGCAGTCCCAGACAGGGCCCCATGGATACGCAGTATTTT.